The T cell receptor beta chain described here comes from a study of shared clonotypes between healthy human individuals. Study-wide points: Despite large depth, sorted-subset datasets appeared incompletely sequenced.

Several immunoSEQ plates received, in even portions, the genomic DNA of each subset. Generated by immunoSEQ multiplex PCR, the TCRdb table keeps only in-frame clones and is missing some. Of roughly 2 million clones in the sample, under 97% are singletons; the top ten hold around 0.13%. CDR1 and CDR2 (germline): MNHNS, SASEGT. The CDR3 runs 13 residues. V lost 6 bases to trimming and J lost 1 base, with 8 bases between them. Investigators divided CD4+ cells into CD45RA+ naive and CD45RA-negative memory subsets. As to this clone: As yet, its antigen is unknown.

The V and J genes are TRBV6-1 and TRBJ2-3, with D hard to call. This clonotype was obtained from a young man in good health. Sequencing input: naive CD4+ T cells sorted from blood. Subset reported: CD45RA+ positively selected. The CDR3 nucleotides are TGTGCCAGCAGGGCACCGGGCACAGATACGCAGTATTTT. Its translation is CASRAPGTDTQYF.